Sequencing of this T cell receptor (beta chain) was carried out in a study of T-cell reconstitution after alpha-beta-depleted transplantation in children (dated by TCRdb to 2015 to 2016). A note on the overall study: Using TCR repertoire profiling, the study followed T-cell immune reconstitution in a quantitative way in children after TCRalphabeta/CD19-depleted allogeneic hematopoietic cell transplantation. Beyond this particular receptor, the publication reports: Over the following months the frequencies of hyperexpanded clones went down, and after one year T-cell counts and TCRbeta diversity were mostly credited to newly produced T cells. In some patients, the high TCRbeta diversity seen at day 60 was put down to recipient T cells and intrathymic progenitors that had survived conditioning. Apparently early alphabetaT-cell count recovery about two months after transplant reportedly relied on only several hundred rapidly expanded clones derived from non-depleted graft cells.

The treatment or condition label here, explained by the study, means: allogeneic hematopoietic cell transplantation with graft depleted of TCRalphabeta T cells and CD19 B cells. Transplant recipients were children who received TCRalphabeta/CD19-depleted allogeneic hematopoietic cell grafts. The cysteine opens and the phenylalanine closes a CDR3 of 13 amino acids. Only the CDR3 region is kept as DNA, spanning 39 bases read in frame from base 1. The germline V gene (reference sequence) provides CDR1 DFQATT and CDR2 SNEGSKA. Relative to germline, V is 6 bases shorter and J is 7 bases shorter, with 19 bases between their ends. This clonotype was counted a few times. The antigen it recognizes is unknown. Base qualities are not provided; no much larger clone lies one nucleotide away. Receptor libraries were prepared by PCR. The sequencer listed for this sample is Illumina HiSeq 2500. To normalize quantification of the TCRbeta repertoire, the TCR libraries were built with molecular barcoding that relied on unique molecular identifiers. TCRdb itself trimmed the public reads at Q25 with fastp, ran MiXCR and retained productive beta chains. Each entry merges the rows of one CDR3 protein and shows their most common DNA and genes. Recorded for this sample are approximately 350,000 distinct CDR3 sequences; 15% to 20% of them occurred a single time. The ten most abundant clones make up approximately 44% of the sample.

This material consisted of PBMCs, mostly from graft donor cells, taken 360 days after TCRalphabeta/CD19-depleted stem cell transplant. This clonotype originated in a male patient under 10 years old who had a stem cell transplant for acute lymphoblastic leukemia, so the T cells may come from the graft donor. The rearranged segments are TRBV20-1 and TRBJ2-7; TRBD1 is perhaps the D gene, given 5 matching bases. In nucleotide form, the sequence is TGCAGTGCCAGGACACCCCAGAGAATGGAGCAGTACTTC. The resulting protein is CSARTPQRMEQYF.